This TCR beta chain derives from a study of blood T cell repertoires in COVID-19. The V gene lost 2 bases and the J gene lost 1 base, with 8 bases spanning the gap. CDR3 length: 14 amino acids. Germline CDR1 SGHTA, CDR2 FQGNSA. In the study's own analysis: Reference gene primer amplification gave estimated nucleated cell counts. Profiling relied on immunoSEQ multiplex PCR, and the TCRdb table lists in-frame clones only, not all of them. Clone size and the V and J calls come from that table; the DNA yielded D and trimming. The sample records tens of thousands of clones, about 80% being singletons. Material for sequencing was peripheral blood. The TCR was taken from an older man with COVID-19, enrolled during active disease. The V call is TRBV7-2, the J call TRBJ2-5; TRBD2 is a possible D gene (6 bases). The CDR3 DNA sequence: TGTGCCAGCAGCTTAATGGGGGGCCAAGAGACCCAGTACTTC. It specifies CASSLMGGQETQYF.